A selection of T cell receptor beta chains follows, all from one sample in a study of T cell repertoires in cytomegalovirus infection. MiXCR, run by TCRdb on the reads, gives a single entry per CDR3 protein. The sample includes some 680,000 distinct CDR3 sequences, 35% of them seen just once. Sequenced material: PBMCs. These receptors were obtained from a human donor in good health (CMV status not recorded). Some clones in this sample may be carry-over from other donors' samples. Each CDR3 is given with its conserved first and last residue. D genes are given only for firm matches. Clone size, where shown, is once, few, many, or a class for clones that have expanded.

clone_size j_call v_call d_call cdr3_aa cdr3_nt
- TRBJ1-5 TRBV6-8 - CASNTDILSNQPQHF TGTGCCAGCAACACGGACATCCTGAGCAATCAGCCCCAGCATTTT
few TRBJ2-7 TRBV25-1 - CASSESSVAGEQYF TGTGCCAGCAGTGAATCGAGTGTGGCTGGGGAGCAGTACTTC
few TRBJ1-2 TRBV5-6 TRBD1 CASTPGGDGYTF TGTGCCAGCACCCCAGGGGGCGATGGCTACACCTTC
few TRBJ1-6 TRBV7-6 - CASSATGAGNSPLHF TGTGCCAGCAGCGCTACTGGAGCCGGGAATTCACCCCTCCACTTT
few TRBJ1-5 TRBV7-2 - CASSLDPPGRQPQHF TGTGCCAGCAGCTTAGACCCGCCAGGGCGGCAGCCCCAGCATTTT
- TRBJ1-5 TRBV20-1 - CSASLTEGNQPQHF TGCAGTGCTAGCCTGACAGAGGGCAATCAGCCCCAGCATTTT
- TRBJ1-5 TRBV19 - CASSILDGNQPQHF TGTGCCAGTAGTATCTTGGATGGCAATCAGCCCCAGCATTTT
many TRBJ2-7 TRBV7-2 TRBD1 CASSSRGLSRWEQYF TGTGCCAGCAGCTCCAGGGGGCTCTCCCGATGGGAGCAGTACTTC
- TRBJ2-4 TRBV2 TRBD1 CASSVQMTGGAIQYF TGTGCCAGCAGTGTACAAATGACAGGGGGCGCAATTCAGTACTTC
- TRBJ1-2 TRBV29-1 - CSVVDTGHYGYTF TGCAGCGTTGTGGATACCGGTCACTATGGCTACACCTTC
few TRBJ1-1 TRBV11-2 - CASSLVLFSEAFF TGTGCCAGCAGCTTAGTGCTTTTCTCTGAAGCTTTCTTT
few TRBJ1-4 TRBV4-1 - CATLRDEKLFF TGCGCCACTTTGAGGGATGAAAAACTGTTTTTT
- TRBJ2-2 TRBV7-3 TRBD2 CASSPFSGGAPGELFF TGTGCCAGCAGCCCCTTTAGCGGGGGGGCTCCCGGGGAGCTGTTTTTT
few TRBJ2-1 TRBV6-5 - CASTLKWRLSHNEQFF TGTGCCAGCACTCTCAAGTGGAGGTTGTCTCACAATGAGCAGTTCTTC
few TRBJ1-6 TRBV20-1 TRBD1 CSARRDDRDSNSPLHF TGCAGTGCTCGCCGCGACGACAGGGACAGCAATTCACCCCTCCACTTT
- TRBJ2-7 TRBV20-1 - CSARDLGGPSYEQYF TGCAGTGCTAGAGATTTGGGGGGCCCGTCCTACGAGCAGTACTTC
many TRBJ2-1 TRBV28 - CASSLRLGGNEQFF TGTGCCAGCAGTTTAAGACTAGGCGGCAATGAGCAGTTCTTC
- TRBJ2-7 TRBV16 - CASSQGRTFYEQYF TGTGCCAGCAGCCAGGGCAGAACTTTTTACGAGCAGTACTTC
few TRBJ2-7 TRBV6-1 - CASSTPTRSYGEQYF TGTGCCAGCAGTACCCCAACGAGGAGTTACGGGGAGCAGTACTTC
many TRBJ1-1 TRBV7-6 TRBD1 CASSPDPGQGNTEAFF TGTGCCAGCAGCCCCGATCCCGGACAGGGGAACACTGAAGCTTTCTTT
- TRBJ2-1 TRBV5-6 TRBD2 CASSSLSGTSALDEQFF TGTGCCAGCAGTTCTCTGTCCGGGACTAGTGCCCTTGATGAGCAGTTCTTC
- TRBJ1-5 TRBV19 - CASSIRPGMANQPQHF TGTGCCAGTAGTATTAGGCCAGGGATGGCCAATCAGCCCCAGCATTTT
many TRBJ2-3 TRBV7-9 - CASSLKSGHTDTQYF TGTGCCAGCAGCTTAAAGAGTGGACACACAGATACGCAGTATTTT
few TRBJ2-3 TRBV7-9 TRBD2 CASSLQREVTDTQYF TGTGCCAGCAGCCTTCAGCGGGAAGTTACAGATACGCAGTATTTT
- TRBJ2-1 TRBV2 TRBD1 CASSETGGSYNEQFF TGTGCCAGCAGCGAGACAGGGGGTTCCTACAATGAGCAGTTCTTC